This entry features one T cell receptor (beta chain) sequence. The specificity of this receptor is unknown. No base quality information exists; no much larger clone differs at one position. This record comes from a study of blood T cell repertoires in COVID-19 (TCRdb year 2020). As for the study more broadly: Samples covering the acute and convalescent phases of COVID-19 were provided by collaborators in the United States, Italy and Spain. The material from the prospective study consisted of cDNA or gDNA derived from T cells, B-cell-depleted T cells, or PBMCs. Subjects who had been exposed to COVID-19, were actively infected with it, or had recovered from it provided the deeply sampled blood TCRbeta repertoires that made up the dataset. The repertoires were made available in a free public database intended to serve as a resource for research on the immune response to SARS-CoV-2. The samples were drawn from the first 160 participants of the ongoing ImmuneRACE study and from some 1,300 subjects provided by 6 global collaborators. A de-identified subject ID, COVID-19 status, age in years and sex were almost always included in the sample metadata. Where available, HLA class I and class II types were taken from metadata supplied by the sample provider and were not determined by assay-based typing. Broad study findings and their caveats: Clinical and demographic metadata were provided uncurated, with the amount varying by source and participant.

Samples from volunteer blood donors who had recovered from COVID-19 were contributed by a second Seattle source. The collaborating institutions used their own protocols to collect whole blood in K2EDTA tubes. For TCRbeta analysis, collaborator samples were shipped as frozen whole blood, as isolated PBMCs, or as DNA extracted from either sample type. The immunoSEQ Assay, a bias-controlled multiplex PCR, was used to amplify TCRbeta CDR3 regions from genomic DNA. Per the original workflow: Nucleated cell counts per sample were estimated from amplification of reference gene primers within the assay. Sequence reads were collapsed and filtered to measure the absolute abundance of every unique TCRbeta CDR3 rearrangement. For each sample, productive Simpson clonality was calculated by taking the square root of Simpson's diversity index across productive rearrangements. Held by TCRdb, this immuneACCESS table contains in-frame sequences only and omits some clones. Under half of the omission traces to an unresolved V gene where checked; the cause of the rest is unknown. From that table come the V and J calls and clone size; the DNA was used to work out D and trimming. The sample yields 240,000 or so clones; about 80% were counted once. The top ten clonotypes cover around 2% of the sample.

The material sequenced was peripheral blood. This clonotype was sampled from a man aged 30-40 years who had recovered from COVID-19.

The encoded CDR3 is CASSLQTAGANVLTF. In nucleotide form, the sequence is TGTGCCAGCAGCTTACAAACAGCTGGGGCCAACGTCCTGACTTTC. The sequence is built from TRBV7-9 and TRBJ2-6; the D segment cannot be called with confidence. CDR1 and CDR2 were assigned from the germline V gene (reference sequence) as SEHNR and FQNEAQ. V drops 2 bases and J drops 2 bases, leaving 7 bases in between. The CDR3 sequence holds 15 residues, the cysteine and phenylalanine included. The kept DNA is CDR3 alone, 45 bases in frame from the first base. Reference TRBV7-9 and TRBJ2-6 genes cover what lies past the CDR3, so the full variable domain is DTGVSQNPRHKITKRGQNVTFRCDPISEHNRLYWYRQTLGQGPEFLTYFQNEAQLEKSRLLSDRFSAERPKGSFSTLEIQRTEQGDSAMYLCASSLQTAGANVLTFGAGSRLTVL.